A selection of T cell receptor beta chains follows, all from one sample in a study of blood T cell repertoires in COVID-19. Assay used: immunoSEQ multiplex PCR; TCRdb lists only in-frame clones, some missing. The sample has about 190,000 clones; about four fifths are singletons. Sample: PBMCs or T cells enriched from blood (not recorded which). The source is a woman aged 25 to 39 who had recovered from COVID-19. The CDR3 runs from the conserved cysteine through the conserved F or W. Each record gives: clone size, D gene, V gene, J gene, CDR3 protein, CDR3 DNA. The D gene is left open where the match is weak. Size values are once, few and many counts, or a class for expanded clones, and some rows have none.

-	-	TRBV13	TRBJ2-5	CASSLVRGETQYF	TGTGCCAGCAGCTTAGTCAGGGGCGAGACCCAGTACTTC
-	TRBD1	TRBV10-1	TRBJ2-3	CASRPGQGTDTQYF	TGCGCCAGCAGACCGGGACAGGGCACAGATACGCAGTATTTT
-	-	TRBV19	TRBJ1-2	CASSSRNRGYGYTF	TGTGCCAGTAGTAGCCGAAATAGAGGGTATGGCTACACCTTC
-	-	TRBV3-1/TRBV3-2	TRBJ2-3	CASSQELSTDTQYF	TGTGCCAGCAGCCAGGAGCTTAGCACAGATACGCAGTATTTT
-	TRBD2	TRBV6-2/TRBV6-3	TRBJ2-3	CASSYRLAGGTDTQYF	TGTGCCAGCAGTTACAGGCTAGCGGGGGGCACAGATACGCAGTATTTT
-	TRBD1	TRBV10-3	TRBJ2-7	CAISGDRTNSYEQYF	TGTGCCATCAGTGGGGACAGGACTAATTCCTACGAGCAGTACTTC
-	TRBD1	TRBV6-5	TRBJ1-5	CASSTGGFGNQPQHF	TGTGCCAGCAGTACAGGGGGATTTGGCAATCAGCCCCAGCATTTT
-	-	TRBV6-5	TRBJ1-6	CASSTRTESNSPLHF	TGTGCCAGCAGTACTCGGACAGAATCTAATTCACCCCTCCACTTT
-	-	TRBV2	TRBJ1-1	CASSTGLEEAFF	TGTGCCAGCAGTACAGGGTTAGAGGAAGCTTTCTTT
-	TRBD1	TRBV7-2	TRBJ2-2	CASSLERGRTGELFF	TGTGCCAGCAGCTTAGAGAGGGGGCGCACCGGGGAGCTGTTTTTT
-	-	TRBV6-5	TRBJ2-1	CASSSLSNEQFF	TGTGCCAGCAGTTCCCTTTCCAATGAGCAGTTCTTC
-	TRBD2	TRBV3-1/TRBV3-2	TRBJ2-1	CASSPGLAGTYNEQFF	TGTGCCAGCAGCCCGGGACTAGCGGGAACCTACAATGAGCAGTTCTTC
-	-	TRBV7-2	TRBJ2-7	CASSLSVQSPYEQYF	TGTGCCAGCAGCTTATCCGTCCAGTCCCCTTACGAGCAGTACTTC
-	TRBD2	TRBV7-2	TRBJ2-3	CASSLDPRGVPPDTQYF	TGTGCCAGCAGCTTAGACCCTCGGGGGGTCCCCCCGGATACGCAGTATTTT
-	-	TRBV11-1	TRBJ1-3	CASSLGEGVSGNTIYF	TGTGCCAGCAGCTTAGGAGAGGGAGTTTCTGGAAACACCATATATTTT
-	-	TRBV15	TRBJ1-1	CATSRVLVNTEAFF	TGTGCCACCAGCAGAGTACTCGTTAACACTGAAGCTTTCTTT
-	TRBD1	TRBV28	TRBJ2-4	CASIRDRRAKNIQYF	TGTGCCAGCATCCGGGACAGGAGAGCCAAAAACATTCAGTACTTC
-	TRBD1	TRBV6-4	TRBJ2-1	CARLIQGAWNEQFF	TGTGCCAGGTTGATACAGGGGGCATGGAATGAGCAGTTCTTC
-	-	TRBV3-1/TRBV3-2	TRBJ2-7	CASSEGRTYEQYF	TGTGCCAGCAGCGAGGGGAGGACCTACGAGCAGTACTTC
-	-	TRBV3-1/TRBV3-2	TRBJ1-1	CASSQALLLSAFF	TGTGCCAGCAGCCAAGCTCTTTTACTTTCGGCTTTCTTT
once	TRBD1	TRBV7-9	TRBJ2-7	CASSHLGTGDSSYEQYF	TGTGCCAGCAGCCACCTAGGGACAGGGGACTCCTCCTACGAGCAGTACTTC
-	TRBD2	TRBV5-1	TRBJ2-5	CASSSSGTSGGETQYF	TGCGCCAGCAGCTCCTCCGGGACTAGCGGGGGAGAGACCCAGTACTTC
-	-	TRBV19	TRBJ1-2	CASSIDRRYYGYTF	TGTGCCAGTAGTATAGACAGAAGATACTATGGCTACACCTTC
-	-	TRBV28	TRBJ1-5	CASSPSPGLGALNQPQHF	TGTGCCAGCAGTCCATCCCCCGGACTGGGGGCCCTGAATCAGCCCCAGCATTTT
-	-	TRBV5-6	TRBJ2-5	CASSRHGETQYF	TGTGCCAGCAGTCGACACGGAGAGACCCAGTACTTC
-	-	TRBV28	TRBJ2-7	CASSIPREQYF	TGTGCCAGCAGTATTCCTCGGGAGCAGTACTTC
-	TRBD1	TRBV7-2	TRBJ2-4	CASSLVDRILKNIQYF	TGTGCCAGCAGCTTAGTGGACAGGATACTGAAAAACATTCAGTACTTC
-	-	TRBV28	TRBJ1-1	CASSLAGFNTEAFF	TGTGCCAGCAGTTTGGCAGGGTTTAACACTGAAGCTTTCTTT
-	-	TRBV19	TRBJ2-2	CASSNPTNTGELFF	TGTGCCAGTAGTAACCCAACTAACACCGGGGAGCTGTTTTTT
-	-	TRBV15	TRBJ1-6	CATSRPGLHNSPLHF	TGTGCCACCAGCAGACCGGGACTGCATAATTCACCCCTCCACTTT
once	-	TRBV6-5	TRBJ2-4	CASNLGGIQYF	TGTGCCAGCAACCTGGGAGGCATTCAGTACTTC
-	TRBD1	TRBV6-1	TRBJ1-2	CASSGRRTGKEANYGYTF	TGTGCCAGCAGTGGACGCCGGACAGGGAAGGAGGCTAACTATGGCTACACCTTC
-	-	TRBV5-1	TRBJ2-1	CASSQEGNEQFF	TGCGCCAGCAGCCAGGAGGGTAATGAGCAGTTCTTC
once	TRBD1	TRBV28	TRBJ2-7	CASSFYRDRSREQYF	TGTGCCAGCAGTTTTTACCGGGACAGGTCTCGAGAGCAGTACTTC
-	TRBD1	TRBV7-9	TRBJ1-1	CASSHDRENTEAFF	TGTGCCAGCAGCCACGACAGGGAGAACACTGAAGCTTTCTTT
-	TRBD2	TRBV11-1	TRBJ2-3	CASSSRLAGDTDTQYF	TGTGCCAGCAGCTCGAGACTAGCGGGGGACACAGATACGCAGTATTTT
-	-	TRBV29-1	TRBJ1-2	CSVFDSYGYTF	TGCAGCGTTTTTGACTCCTATGGCTACACCTTC
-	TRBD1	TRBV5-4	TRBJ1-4	CAGQEGEKLFF	TGTGCCGGACAGGAGGGGGAAAAACTGTTTTTT
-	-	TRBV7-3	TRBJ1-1	CASSLARGMVAFF	TGTGCCAGCAGCTTAGCCAGGGGTATGGTAGCTTTCTTT
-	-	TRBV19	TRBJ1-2	CASSTRPGEGYTF	TGTGCCAGTAGTACCCGGCCCGGAGAAGGCTACACCTTC